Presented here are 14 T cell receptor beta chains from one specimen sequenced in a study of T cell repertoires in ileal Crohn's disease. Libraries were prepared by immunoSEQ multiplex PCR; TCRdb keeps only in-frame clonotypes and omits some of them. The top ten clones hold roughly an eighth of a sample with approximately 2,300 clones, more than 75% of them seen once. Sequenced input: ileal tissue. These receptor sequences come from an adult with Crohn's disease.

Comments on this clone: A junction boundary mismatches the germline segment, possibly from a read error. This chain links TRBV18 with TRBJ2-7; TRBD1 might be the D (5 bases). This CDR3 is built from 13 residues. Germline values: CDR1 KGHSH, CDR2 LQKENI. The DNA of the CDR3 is TGTGCCAGCTCAACCACTGACAGCTTGGACGCCCGTTTC. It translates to CASSTTDSLDARF.

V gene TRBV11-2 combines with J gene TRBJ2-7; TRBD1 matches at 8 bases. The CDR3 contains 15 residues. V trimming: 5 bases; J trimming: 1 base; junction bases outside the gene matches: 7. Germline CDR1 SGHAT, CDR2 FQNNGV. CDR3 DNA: TGTGCCAGCAGCGGGCAGGGGGCTACGTCCTACGAGCAGTACTTC. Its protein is CASSGQGATSYEQYF. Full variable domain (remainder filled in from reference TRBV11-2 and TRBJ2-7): EAGVAQSPRYKIIEKRQSVAFWCNPISGHATLYWYQQILGQGPKLLIQFQNNGVVDDSQLPKDRFSAERLKGVDSTLKIQPAKLEDSAVYLCASSGQGATSYEQYFGPGTRLTVT.

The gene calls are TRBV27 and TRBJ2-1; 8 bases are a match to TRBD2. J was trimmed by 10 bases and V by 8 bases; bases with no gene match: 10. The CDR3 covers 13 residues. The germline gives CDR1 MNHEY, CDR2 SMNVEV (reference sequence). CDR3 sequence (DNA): TGTGCCAGCGCGGGAGGCTCCGGTGGGGAGCAGTTCTTC. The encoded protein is CASAGGSGGEQFF.

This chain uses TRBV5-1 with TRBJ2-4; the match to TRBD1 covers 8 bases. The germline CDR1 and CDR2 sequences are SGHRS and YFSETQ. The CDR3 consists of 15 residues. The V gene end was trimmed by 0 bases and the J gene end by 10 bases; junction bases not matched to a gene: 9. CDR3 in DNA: TGCGCCAGCAGCTTGGGGGCAGAGACAGGGGTAATTCAGTACTTC. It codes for CASSLGAETGVIQYF.

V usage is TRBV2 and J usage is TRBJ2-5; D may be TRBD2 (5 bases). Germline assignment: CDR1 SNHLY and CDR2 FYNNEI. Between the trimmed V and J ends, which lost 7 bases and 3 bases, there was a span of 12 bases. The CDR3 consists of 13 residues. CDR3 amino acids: CASIRLQEETQYF. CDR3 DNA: TGTGCCAGCATTCGACTACAAGAAGAGACCCAGTACTTC.

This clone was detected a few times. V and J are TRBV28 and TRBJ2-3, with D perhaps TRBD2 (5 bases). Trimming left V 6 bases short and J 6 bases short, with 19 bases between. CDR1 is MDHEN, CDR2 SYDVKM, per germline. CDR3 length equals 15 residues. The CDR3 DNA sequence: TGTGCCAGCAGGCCCCCCGGGAACAACGGGGATACGCAGTATTTT. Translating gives CASRPPGNNGDTQYF.

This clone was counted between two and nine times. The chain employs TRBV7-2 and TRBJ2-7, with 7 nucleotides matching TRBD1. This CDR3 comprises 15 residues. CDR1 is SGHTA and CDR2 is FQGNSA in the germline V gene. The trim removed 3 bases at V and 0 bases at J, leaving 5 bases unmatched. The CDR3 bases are TGTGCCAGCAGCTTGGCCCAGGGGGTCTCCTACGAGCAGTACTTC. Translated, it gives CASSLAQGVSYEQYF.

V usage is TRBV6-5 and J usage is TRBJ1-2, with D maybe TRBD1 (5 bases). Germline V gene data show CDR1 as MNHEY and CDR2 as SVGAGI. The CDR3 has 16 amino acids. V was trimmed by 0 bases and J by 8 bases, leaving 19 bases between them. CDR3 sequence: CASSYSRERGRGGYTF. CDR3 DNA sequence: TGTGCCAGCAGTTACTCGAGAGAGCGGGGGAGAGGGGGCTACACCTTC.

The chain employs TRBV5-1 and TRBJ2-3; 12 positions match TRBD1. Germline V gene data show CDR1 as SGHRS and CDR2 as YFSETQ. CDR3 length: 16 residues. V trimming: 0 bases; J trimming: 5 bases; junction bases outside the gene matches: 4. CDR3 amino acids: CASSLVGTGGRDTQYF. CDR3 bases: TGCGCCAGCAGCTTGGTCGGGACAGGGGGCAGAGATACGCAGTATTTT.

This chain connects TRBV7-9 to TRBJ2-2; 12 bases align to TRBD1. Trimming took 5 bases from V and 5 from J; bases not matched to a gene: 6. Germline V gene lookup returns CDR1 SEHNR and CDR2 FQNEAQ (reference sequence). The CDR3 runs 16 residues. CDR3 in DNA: TGTGCCAGCAGCCCACCGGGACAGGGGGCTACCGGGGAGCTGTTTTTT. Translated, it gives CASSPPGQGATGELFF.

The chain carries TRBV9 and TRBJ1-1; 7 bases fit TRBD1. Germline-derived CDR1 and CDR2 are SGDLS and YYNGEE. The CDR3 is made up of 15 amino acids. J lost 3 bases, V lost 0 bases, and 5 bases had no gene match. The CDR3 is CASSVGGGRDTEAFF. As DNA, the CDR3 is TGTGCCAGCAGCGTAGGAGGGGGCCGGGACACTGAAGCTTTCTTT.

CDR3 region: CASSYRQGYSGNTIYF. CDR3 bases: TGTGCCAGCAGTTACCGTCAGGGGTACTCTGGAAACACCATATATTTT. This chain links TRBV6-5 with TRBJ1-3, with TRBD1 as a possible D gene (6 bases). Trimming removed 2 bases at V and 0 bases at J, with 11 bases between. The CDR3 sequence is 16 residues long. Germline values: CDR1 MNHEY, CDR2 SVGAGI.

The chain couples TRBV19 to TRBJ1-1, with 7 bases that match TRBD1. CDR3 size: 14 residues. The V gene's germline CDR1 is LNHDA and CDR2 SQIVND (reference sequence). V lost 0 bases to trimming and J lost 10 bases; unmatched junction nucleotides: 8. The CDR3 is CASSIEGQSVRAFF. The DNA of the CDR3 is TGTGCCAGTAGTATAGAGGGACAGAGCGTGAGAGCTTTCTTT. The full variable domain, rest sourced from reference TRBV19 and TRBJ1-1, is DGGITQSPKYLFRKEGQNVTLSCEQNLNHDAMYWYRQDPGQGLRLIYYSQIVNDFQKGDIAEGYSVSREKKESFPLTVTSAQKNPTAFYLCASSIEGQSVRAFFGQGTRLTVV.

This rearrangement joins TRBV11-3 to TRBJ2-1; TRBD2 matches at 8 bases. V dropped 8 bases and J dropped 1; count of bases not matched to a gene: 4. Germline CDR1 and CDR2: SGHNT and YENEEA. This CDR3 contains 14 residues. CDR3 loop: CASGRGASYNEQFF. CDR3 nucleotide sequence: TGTGCCAGCGGGCGGGGGGCTTCCTACAATGAGCAGTTCTTC.